This T cell receptor (beta chain) derives from a study of blood T cell repertoires in COVID-19. About the research overall: Samples of COVID-19 (acute and convalescent) were obtained from the United States, Italy and Spain. From T cells, B-cell-depleted T cells, or PBMCs came the material, which was cDNA or gDNA.

J lost 7 bases, V lost 8 bases, and 14 bases had no gene match. Germline CDR1 is LNHDA and CDR2 is SQIVND (reference sequence). The CDR3 extends over 15 amino acids. This clone turned up a few times. TCRdb's copy holds only in-frame clones and misses some; the assay was immunoSEQ multiplex PCR. The sample lists fewer than 250,000 clones, approximately 80% occurring once. Input material: peripheral blood. The chain couples TRBV19 to TRBJ1-5, with 7 bases that match TRBD1. This TCR came from a woman aged 50 to 65 with acute or convalescent COVID-19. CDR3: CASAHAQGWNQPQHF. For the CDR3, the DNA is TGTGCCAGTGCCCACGCACAGGGGTGGAACCAGCCCCAGCATTTT. Supplemented by reference TRBV19 and TRBJ1-5, the full variable domain reads DGGITQSPKYLFRKEGQNVTLSCEQNLNHDAMYWYRQDPGQGLRLIYYSQIVNDFQKGDIAEGYSVSREKKESFPLTVTSAQKNPTAFYLCASAHAQGWNQPQHFGDGTRLSIL.